Listed below are T cell receptor beta chains from one sample, sequenced in a study of cytomegalovirus exposure and HLA in healthy donors. Some clones are missing from TCRdb's copy, which holds only in-frame ones; the method was immunoSEQ multiplex PCR. The table has approximately 100,000 clones, roughly 80% seen once; the top ten hold 2% to 3%. Sequenced input: PBMCs. The source is a female donor in good health and CMV-seronegative. The CDR3 runs from the conserved cysteine through the conserved F or W.

cdr3_aa	v_call	j_call
CASSLQGTLGEQFF	TRBV5-1	TRBJ2-1
CASSSPLAGGYNEQFF	TRBV5-4	TRBJ2-1
CASSGGQNTEAFF	TRBV25-1	TRBJ1-1
CASSLFAGGGYTF	TRBV5-4	TRBJ1-2
CATTGESETQYF	TRBV2	TRBJ2-5
CASTRWSSADTGELFF	TRBV5-5	TRBJ2-2
CASSQGQNNQPQHF	TRBV4-3	TRBJ1-5
CASSADSGGQSYEQYF	TRBV5-1	TRBJ2-7
CAISGGVVGAMNTEAFF	TRBV10-3	TRBJ1-1
CASSVDEGSYNEQFF	TRBV9	TRBJ2-1
CASSLGHDNQPQHF	TRBV7-9	TRBJ1-5
CASSLGAGEQFF	TRBV13	TRBJ2-1
CASRAGQAVNSPLHF	TRBV6-1	TRBJ1-6
CACEPGQGTDTQYF	TRBV30	TRBJ2-3
CASSQTGDFNEQFF	TRBV4-3	TRBJ2-1
CASRPTFGTGALDGGYGYTF	TRBV19	TRBJ1-2
CASSLRQGDTGELFF	TRBV5-1	TRBJ2-2
CASSEVRGTSPLHF	TRBV6-1	TRBJ1-6
CASSPRGGDNEQFF	TRBV7-6	TRBJ2-1
CASSGGQGNTIYF	TRBV6-6	TRBJ1-3
CASNGLAVSTDTQYF	TRBV10-2	TRBJ2-3
CASSRGETGELFF	TRBV6-1	TRBJ2-2
CASSPGRTGLSPTYGYTF	TRBV18	TRBJ1-2
CASSLGQEGGETQYF	TRBV5-1	TRBJ2-5
CASDGTGPTGELFF	TRBV7-2	TRBJ2-2
CASSLVGPNEKLFF	TRBV4-2	TRBJ1-4
CASSQDKSPDYGYTF	TRBV4-2	TRBJ1-2